This TCR beta chain was found in a study of T cell responses to AZD1222 COVID-19 vaccine. On the study more broadly: The study pooled second doses at about 4 or about 12 weeks.

Looked up from germline, CDR1 is LGHDT and CDR2 is YNNKEL (reference sequence). V lost 3 bases to trimming and J lost 0 bases, with 16 bases between them. The CDR3 runs to 17 residues. As to this clone: Its antigen is unidentified.

General observations from the study: There were repertoire samples only from the period after the peak T cell response.

Assay: immunoSEQ multiplex PCR; the TCRdb copy retains only in-frame clones and omits some. The data show 100,000 to 150,000 clones, around 90% seen once. The sequence came from an adult in good health. The rearrangement uses TRBV3-1 (or the pseudogene TRBV3-2) and TRBJ2-3, with D unclear. Sequences were derived from peripheral blood, sampled on day 0 of AZD1222 vaccination. The CDR3 nucleotides read TGTGCCAGCAGCCATCCCCCAGATTCCTCTAGCACAGATACGCAGTATTTT. Protein product: CASSHPPDSSSTDTQYF.